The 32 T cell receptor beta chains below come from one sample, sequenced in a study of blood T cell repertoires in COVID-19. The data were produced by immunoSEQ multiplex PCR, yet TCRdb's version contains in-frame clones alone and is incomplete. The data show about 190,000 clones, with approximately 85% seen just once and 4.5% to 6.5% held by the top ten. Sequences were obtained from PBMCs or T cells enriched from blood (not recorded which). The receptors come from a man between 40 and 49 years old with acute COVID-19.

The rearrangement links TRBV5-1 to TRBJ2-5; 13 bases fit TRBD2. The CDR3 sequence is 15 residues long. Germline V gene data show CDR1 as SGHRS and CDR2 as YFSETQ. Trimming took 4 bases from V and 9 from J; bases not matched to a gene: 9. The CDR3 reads CASSRGLAGPTAQYF. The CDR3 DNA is TGCGCCAGCAGCAGGGGACTAGCGGGGCCCACGGCCCAGTACTTC.

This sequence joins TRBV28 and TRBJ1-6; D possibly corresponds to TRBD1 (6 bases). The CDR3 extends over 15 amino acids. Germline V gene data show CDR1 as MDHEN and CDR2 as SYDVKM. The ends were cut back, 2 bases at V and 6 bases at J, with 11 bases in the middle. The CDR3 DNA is TGTGCCAGCAGTTTAACAGGGAAGGTTAATTCACCCCTCCACTTT. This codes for CASSLTGKVNSPLHF. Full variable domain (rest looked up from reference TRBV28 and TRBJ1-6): DVKVTQSSRYLVKRTGEKVFLECVQDMDHENMFWYRQDPGLGLRLIYFSYDVKMKEKGDIPEGYSVSREKKERFSLILESASTNQTSMYLCASSLTGKVNSPLHFGNGTRLTVT.

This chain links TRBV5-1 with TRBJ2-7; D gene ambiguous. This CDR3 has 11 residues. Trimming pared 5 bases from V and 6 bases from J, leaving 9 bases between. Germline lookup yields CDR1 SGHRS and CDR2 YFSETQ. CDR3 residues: CASSRELEQYF. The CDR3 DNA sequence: TGCGCCAGCAGTCGCGAACTCGAGCAGTACTTC.

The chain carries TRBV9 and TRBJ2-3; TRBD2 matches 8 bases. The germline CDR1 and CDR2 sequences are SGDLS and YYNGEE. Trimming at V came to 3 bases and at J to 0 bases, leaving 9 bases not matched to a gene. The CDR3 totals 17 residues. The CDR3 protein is CASSDPRGGISTDTQYF. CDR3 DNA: TGTGCCAGCAGCGACCCACGGGGGGGGATTAGCACAGATACGCAGTATTTT.

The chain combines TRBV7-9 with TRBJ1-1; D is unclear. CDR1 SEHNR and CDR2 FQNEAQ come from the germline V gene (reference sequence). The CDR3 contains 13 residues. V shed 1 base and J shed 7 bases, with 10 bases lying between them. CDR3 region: CASSLGLDREAFF. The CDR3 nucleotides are TGTGCCAGCAGCTTAGGTCTAGACCGTGAAGCTTTCTTT.

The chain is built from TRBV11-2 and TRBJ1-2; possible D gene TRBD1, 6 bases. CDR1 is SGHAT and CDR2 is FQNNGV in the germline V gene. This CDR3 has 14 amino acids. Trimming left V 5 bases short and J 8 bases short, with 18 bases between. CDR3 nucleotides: TGTGCCAGCAGCAACAACAGGGAACCTCTCGGCTACACCTTC. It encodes CASSNNREPLGYTF.

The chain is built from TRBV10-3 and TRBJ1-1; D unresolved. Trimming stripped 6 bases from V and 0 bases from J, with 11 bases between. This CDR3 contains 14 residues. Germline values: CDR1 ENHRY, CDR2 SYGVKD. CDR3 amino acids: CAISGNSMNTEAFF. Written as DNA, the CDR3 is TGTGCCATCAGCGGGAACAGCATGAACACTGAAGCTTTCTTT.

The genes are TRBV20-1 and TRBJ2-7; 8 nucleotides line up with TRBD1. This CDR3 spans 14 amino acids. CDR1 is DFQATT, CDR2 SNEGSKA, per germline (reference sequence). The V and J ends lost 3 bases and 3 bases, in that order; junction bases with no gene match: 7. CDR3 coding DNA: TGCAGTGCTAGTACCGGGACAGGCGTCTACGAGCAGTACTTC. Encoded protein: CSASTGTGVYEQYF.

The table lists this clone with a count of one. CDR3 residues: CANSGSSYNEQFF. DNA for the CDR3: TGTGCCAACAGCGGGAGCTCCTACAATGAGCAGTTCTTC. The chain has TRBV6-6 and TRBJ2-1; 8 bases line up with TRBD2. Germline V lookup: CDR1 MNHNY, CDR2 SVGAGI (reference sequence). V lost 10 bases to trimming and J lost 0 bases; unmatched junction nucleotides: 2. The CDR3 length is 13 residues.

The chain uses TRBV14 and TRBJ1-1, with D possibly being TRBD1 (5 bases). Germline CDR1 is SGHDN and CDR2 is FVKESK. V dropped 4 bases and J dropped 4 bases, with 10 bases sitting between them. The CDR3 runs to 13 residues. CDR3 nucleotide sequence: TGTGCCAGCAGCCTCTCAGGGTCCACTGAAGCTTTCTTT. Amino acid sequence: CASSLSGSTEAFF. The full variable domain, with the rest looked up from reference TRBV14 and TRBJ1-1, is EAGVTQFPSHSVIEKGQTVTLRCDPISGHDNLYWYRRVMGKEIKFLLHFVKESKQDESGMPNNRFLAERTGGTYSTLKVQPAELEDSGVYFCASSLSGSTEAFFGQGTRLTVV.

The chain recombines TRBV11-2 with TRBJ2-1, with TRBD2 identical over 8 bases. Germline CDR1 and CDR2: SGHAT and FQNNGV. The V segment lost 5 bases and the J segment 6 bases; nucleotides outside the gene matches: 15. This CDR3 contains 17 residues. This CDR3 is CASSPRASGSFSNEQFF. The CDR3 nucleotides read TGTGCCAGCAGCCCTCGAGCGAGCGGGAGTTTCTCCAATGAGCAGTTCTTC.

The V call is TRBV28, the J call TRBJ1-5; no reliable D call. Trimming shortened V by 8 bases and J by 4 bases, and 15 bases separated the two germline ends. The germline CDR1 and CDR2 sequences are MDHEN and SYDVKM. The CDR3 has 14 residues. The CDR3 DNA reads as TGTGCCAGCTGCAAGGTAGGAGGGAATCAGCCCCAGCATTTT. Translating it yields CASCKVGGNQPQHF.

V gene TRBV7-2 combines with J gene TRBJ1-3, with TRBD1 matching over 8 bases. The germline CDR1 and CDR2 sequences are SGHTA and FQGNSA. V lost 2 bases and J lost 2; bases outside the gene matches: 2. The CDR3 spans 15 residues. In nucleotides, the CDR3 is TGTGCCAGCAGCTTAACAGGGGGAACTGGAAACACCATATATTTT. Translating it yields CASSLTGGTGNTIYF.

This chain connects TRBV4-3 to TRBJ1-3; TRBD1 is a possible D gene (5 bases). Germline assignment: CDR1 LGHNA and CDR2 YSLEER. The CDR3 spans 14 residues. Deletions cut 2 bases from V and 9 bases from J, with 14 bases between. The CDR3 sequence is CASSQPGRGSTIYF. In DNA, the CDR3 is TGCGCCAGCAGCCAACCGGGGAGGGGCAGCACCATATATTTT.

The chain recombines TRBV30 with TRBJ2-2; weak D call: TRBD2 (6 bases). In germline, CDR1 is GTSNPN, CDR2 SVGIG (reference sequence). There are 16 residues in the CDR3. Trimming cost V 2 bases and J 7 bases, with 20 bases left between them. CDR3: CAWSSPGGPTGGELFF. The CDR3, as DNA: TGTGCCTGGAGTTCACCTGGAGGGCCGACGGGCGGGGAGCTGTTTTTT. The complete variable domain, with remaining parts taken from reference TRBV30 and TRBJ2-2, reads SQTIHQWPATLVQPVGSPLSLECTVEGTSNPNLYWYRQAAGRGLQLLFYSVGIGQISSEVPQNLSASRPQDRQFILSSKKLLLSDSGFYLCAWSSPGGPTGGELFFGEGSRLTVL.

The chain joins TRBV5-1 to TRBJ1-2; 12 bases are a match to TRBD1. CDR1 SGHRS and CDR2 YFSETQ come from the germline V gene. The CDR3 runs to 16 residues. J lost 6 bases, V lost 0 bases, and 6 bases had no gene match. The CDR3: CASSLEGTGGLHGYTF. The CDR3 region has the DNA TGCGCCAGCAGCTTGGAGGGGACAGGGGGCCTCCATGGCTACACCTTC.

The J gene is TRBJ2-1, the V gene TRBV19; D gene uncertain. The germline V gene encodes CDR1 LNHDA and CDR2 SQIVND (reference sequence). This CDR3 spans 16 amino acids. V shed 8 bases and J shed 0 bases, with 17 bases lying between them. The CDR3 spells CASCVSISSSYNEQFF. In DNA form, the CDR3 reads TGTGCCAGTTGTGTATCGATTTCTAGCTCCTACAATGAGCAGTTCTTC.

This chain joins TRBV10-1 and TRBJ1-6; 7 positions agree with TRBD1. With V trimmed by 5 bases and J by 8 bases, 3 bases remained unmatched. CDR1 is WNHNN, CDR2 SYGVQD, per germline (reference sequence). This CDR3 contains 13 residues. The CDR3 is CASSWDSYSPLHF. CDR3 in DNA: TGCGCCAGCAGTTGGGACAGCTATTCACCCCTCCACTTT.

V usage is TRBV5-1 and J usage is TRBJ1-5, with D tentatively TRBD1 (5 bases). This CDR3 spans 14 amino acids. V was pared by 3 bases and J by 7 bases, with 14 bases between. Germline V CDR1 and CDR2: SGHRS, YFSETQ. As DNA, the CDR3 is TGCGCCAGCAGCTCAGGGCCGGGCTACCAGCCCCAGCATTTT. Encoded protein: CASSSGPGYQPQHF.

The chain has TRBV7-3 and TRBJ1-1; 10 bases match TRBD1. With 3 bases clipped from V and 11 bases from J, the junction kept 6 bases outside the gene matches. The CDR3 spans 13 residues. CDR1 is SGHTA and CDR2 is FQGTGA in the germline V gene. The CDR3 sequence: CASSFGQGGMAFF. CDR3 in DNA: TGTGCCAGCAGCTTCGGACAGGGGGGAATGGCTTTCTTT.

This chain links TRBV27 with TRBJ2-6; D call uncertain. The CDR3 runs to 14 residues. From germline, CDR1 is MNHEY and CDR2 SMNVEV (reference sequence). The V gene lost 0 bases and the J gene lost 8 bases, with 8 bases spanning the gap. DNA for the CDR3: TGTGCCAGCAGTTTATCCTATATACCCAACGTCCTGACTTTC. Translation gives CASSLSYIPNVLTF.

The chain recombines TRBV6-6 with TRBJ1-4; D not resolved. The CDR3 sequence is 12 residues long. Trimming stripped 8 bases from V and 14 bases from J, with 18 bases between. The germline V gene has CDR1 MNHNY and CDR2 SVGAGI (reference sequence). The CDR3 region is CASASPGSPLFF. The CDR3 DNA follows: TGTGCCAGCGCTTCCCCTGGGAGTCCCCTGTTTTTT.

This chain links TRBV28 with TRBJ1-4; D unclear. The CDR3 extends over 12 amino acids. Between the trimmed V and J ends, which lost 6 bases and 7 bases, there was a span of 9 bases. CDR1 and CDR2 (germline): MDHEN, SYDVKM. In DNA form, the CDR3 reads TGTGCCAGCAGGGTGGAGGGTGAAAAACTGTTTTTT. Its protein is CASRVEGEKLFF.

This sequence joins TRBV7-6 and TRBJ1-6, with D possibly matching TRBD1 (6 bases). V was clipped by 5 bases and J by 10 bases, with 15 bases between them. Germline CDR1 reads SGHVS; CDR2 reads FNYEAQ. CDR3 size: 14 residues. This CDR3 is CASSATGLGSPLHF. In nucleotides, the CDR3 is TGTGCCAGCAGCGCAACAGGGCTAGGGTCACCCCTCCACTTT.

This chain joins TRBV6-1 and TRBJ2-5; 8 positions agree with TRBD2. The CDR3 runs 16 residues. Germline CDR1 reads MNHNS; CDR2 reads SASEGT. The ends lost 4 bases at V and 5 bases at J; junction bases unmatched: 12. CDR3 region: CASSVSKTSAGETQYF. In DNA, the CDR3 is TGTGCCAGCAGTGTTTCAAAGACTAGCGCGGGGGAGACCCAGTACTTC.

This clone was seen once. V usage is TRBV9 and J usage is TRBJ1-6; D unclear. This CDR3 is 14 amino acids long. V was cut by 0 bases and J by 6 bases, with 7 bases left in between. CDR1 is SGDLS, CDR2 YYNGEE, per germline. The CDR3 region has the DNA TGTGCCAGCAGCGTAGAATCGGGTAATTCACCCCTCCACTTT. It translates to CASSVESGNSPLHF.

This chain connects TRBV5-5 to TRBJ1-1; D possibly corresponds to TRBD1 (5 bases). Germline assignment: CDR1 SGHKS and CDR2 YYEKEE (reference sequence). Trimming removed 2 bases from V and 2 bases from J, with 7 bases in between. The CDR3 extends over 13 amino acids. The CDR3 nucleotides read TGTGCCAGCAGCTTTACAGGAAACACTGAAGCTTTCTTT. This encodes CASSFTGNTEAFF.

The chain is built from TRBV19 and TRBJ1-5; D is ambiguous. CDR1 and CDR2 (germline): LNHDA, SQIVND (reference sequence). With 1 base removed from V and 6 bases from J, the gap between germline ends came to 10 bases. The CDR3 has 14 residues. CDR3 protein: CASSIVVSGQPQHF. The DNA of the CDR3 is TGTGCCAGTAGTATAGTGGTTTCGGGTCAGCCCCAGCATTTT.

CDR3 region: CASKEGTGGPGELFF. As DNA, the CDR3 is TGCGCCAGCAAAGAAGGGACAGGGGGGCCCGGGGAGCTGTTTTTT. The chain recombines TRBV5-1 with TRBJ2-2; 11 positions match TRBD1. The germline CDR1 and CDR2 sequences are SGHRS and YFSETQ. Losses at the gene ends were 6 bases for V and 6 bases for J; bases not matched to a gene: 7. The CDR3 consists of 15 residues.

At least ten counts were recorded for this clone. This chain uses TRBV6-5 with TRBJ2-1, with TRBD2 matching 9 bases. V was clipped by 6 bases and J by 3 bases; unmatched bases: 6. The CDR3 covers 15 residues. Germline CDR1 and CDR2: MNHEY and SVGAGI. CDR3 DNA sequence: TGTGCCAGCAGCACCGCTAGCGGGGACTACAATGAGCAGTTCTTC. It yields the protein CASSTASGDYNEQFF.

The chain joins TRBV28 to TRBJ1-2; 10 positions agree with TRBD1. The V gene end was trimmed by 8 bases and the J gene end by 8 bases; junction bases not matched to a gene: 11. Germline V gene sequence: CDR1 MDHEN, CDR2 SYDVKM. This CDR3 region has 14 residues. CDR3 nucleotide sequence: TGTGCCAGCGGTTCACGCGACAGGGGGCTCGGCTACACCTTC. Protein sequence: CASGSRDRGLGYTF.

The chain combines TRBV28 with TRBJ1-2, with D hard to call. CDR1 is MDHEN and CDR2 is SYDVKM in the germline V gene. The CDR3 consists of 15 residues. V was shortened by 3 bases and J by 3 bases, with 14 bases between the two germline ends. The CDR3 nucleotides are TGTGCCAGCAGTTTGCCCAACTTCGTGTACTATGGCTACACCTTC. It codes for CASSLPNFVYYGYTF.